There are many counts of the clone carrying this T cell receptor (beta chain). Its specificity is unknown. Trimming stripped 7 bases from V and 1 base from J, with 13 bases between. The CDR3 loop spans 13 amino acids. The V gene's germline CDR1 is DFQATT and CDR2 SNEGSKA (reference sequence). The data derive from a study of CD8 T cells in ankylosing spondylitis. Study-level points and caveats: A TCR beta motif of eight highly homologous variants appeared characteristic of ankylosing spondylitis blood.

A single record per CDR3 protein comes from TCRdb applying MiXCR to the 5' RACE reads. The sample holds 500,000 to 650,000 distinct CDR3 sequences, about 5.4% seen once. The V gene is TRBV20-1, the J gene TRBJ1-1; tentative D call: TRBD1 (5 bases). The TCR sequence derives from a male donor with ankylosing spondylitis. Sequenced material: blood, either unsorted or a sorted T cell fraction (not recorded which). The CDR3 protein is CSVSGVANTEAFF. The CDR3 nucleotides are TGCAGTGTGTCGGGGGTTGCGAACACTGAAGCTTTCTTT.